Listed below are T cell receptor beta chains from one sample, sequenced in a study of lymphopenia after photon versus proton radiotherapy. TCRdb's table, derived via immunoSEQ multiplex PCR, lists solely in-frame clones and lacks some. This sample has 22,000 or so clones; about nine tenths occur once, and the top ten carry around 9%. Source: peripheral blood, taken from a patient treated with proton-based radiotherapy. The receptors originated from a woman aged 70 to 79 with pancreatic cancer. Some clones in this sample may be carry-over from other donors' samples. Each CDR3 is given with its conserved first and last residue. Fields, in order: V gene, D gene, J gene, CDR3 protein, CDR3 DNA. The D gene is left open where the match is weak.

TRBV27,-,TRBJ2-3,CASSPPWRGTPYF,TGTGCCAGCAGTCCTCCCTGGCGGGGAACCCCGTATTTT
TRBV5-1,-,TRBJ2-5,CASSFSLPGMGETQYF,TGCGCCAGCAGCTTCTCGCTTCCAGGGATGGGGGAGACCCAGTACTTC
TRBV10-3,TRBD2,TRBJ2-2,CAISELAGDNTGELFF,TGTGCCATCAGTGAGTTAGCGGGAGATAACACCGGGGAGCTGTTTTTT
TRBV19,-,TRBJ1-3,CASTGMASGTIYF,TGTGCCAGTACTGGGATGGCCTCCGGCACCATATATTTT
TRBV9,-,TRBJ1-2,CASSVDPGPYGYTF,TGTGCCAGCAGCGTAGACCCAGGCCCATATGGCTACACCTTC
TRBV6-4,TRBD1,TRBJ1-2,CASRLEDRGGYGYTF,TGTGCCAGCAGGCTAGAGGACAGGGGTGGCTATGGCTACACCTTC
TRBV7-8,TRBD2,TRBJ2-1,CASSSRTSGYNEQFF,TGTGCCAGCAGCTCAAGGACTAGCGGGTACAATGAGCAGTTCTTC
TRBV5-5,-,TRBJ2-4,CASSQGGVNIQYF,TGTGCCAGCAGCCAAGGAGGAGTAAACATTCAGTACTTC
TRBV6-6,-,TRBJ1-3,CASRPTASSGNTIYF,TGTGCCAGCAGGCCGACGGCCAGCTCTGGAAACACCATATATTTT
TRBV30,-,TRBJ2-2,CAWDGTFRTGELFF,TGTGCCTGGGACGGGACTTTCCGAACCGGGGAGCTGTTTTTT
TRBV12-5,-,TRBJ1-1,CASATGLNTEAFF,TGTGCTAGTGCCACAGGACTCAACACTGAAGCTTTCTTT
TRBV19,-,TRBJ2-5,CASSQGQGRPETQYF,TGTGCCAGTAGTCAAGGGCAGGGGCGTCCAGAGACCCAGTACTTC
TRBV7-2,-,TRBJ2-3,CASSLTSRTSTDTQYF,TGTGCCAGCAGCTTGACTAGTCGTACTAGCACAGATACGCAGTATTTT
TRBV5-1,-,TRBJ1-1,CASSFGAGLSGTEAFF,TGCGCCAGCAGCTTTGGGGCAGGCCTCAGTGGGACTGAAGCTTTCTTT